The 25 T cell receptor beta chains given below trace back to one sample, sequenced in a study of cytomegalovirus exposure and HLA in healthy donors. Use of 60 Vbeta and 13 Jbeta primers characterized the PCR. The protocol was immunoSEQ multiplex PCR, while the TCRdb copy is restricted to in-frame clones and leaves out a portion. The repertoire includes over 150,000 clones, around 80% of them detected once, and roughly 1.2% sits in the top ten. Sequencing input: PBMCs. These receptors were obtained from a girl aged 2-10 years in good health and CMV-seropositive.

The table lists this clone with a few counts. The chain combines TRBV6-1 with TRBJ2-2; TRBD2 is a possible D gene (6 bases). The CDR3 is made up of 13 amino acids. V was shortened by 7 bases and J by 7 bases, with 13 bases between the two germline ends. CDR1 and CDR2 (germline): MNHNS, SASEGT. The CDR3 here is CASTTGEFGELFF. Here the CDR3 DNA reads TGTGCCAGCACTACGGGAGAGTTCGGGGAGCTGTTTTTT.

This sequence joins TRBV7-3 and TRBJ2-2; D not resolved. Trimming stripped 8 bases from V and 0 bases from J, with 13 bases between. CDR3 size: 15 residues. Germline values: CDR1 SGHTA, CDR2 FQGTGA. The CDR3 reads CASEKEPTNTGELFF. In nucleotides, the CDR3 is TGTGCCAGCGAAAAGGAGCCTACGAACACCGGGGAGCTGTTTTTT.

A single count supports this clone. The rearrangement links TRBV28 to TRBJ1-5; tentatively, D is TRBD1 (5 bases). Between the trimmed V and J ends, which lost 5 bases and 5 bases, there was a span of 16 bases. The CDR3 runs to 15 residues. The germline gives CDR1 MDHEN, CDR2 SYDVKM. In DNA, the CDR3 is TGTGCCAGCAGTCCCCGGGGGGGTTTGGATCAGCCCCAGCATTTT. The encoded protein is CASSPRGGLDQPQHF.

The J gene is TRBJ2-3, the V gene TRBV5-5; D might be TRBD2 (6 bases). This CDR3 has 15 amino acids. The germline V gene encodes CDR1 SGHKS and CDR2 YYEKEE (reference sequence). V was pared by 4 bases and J by 2 bases, with 14 bases between. CDR3 region: CASSPSAHSTDTQYF. The CDR3, as DNA: TGTGCCAGCAGCCCTAGCGCACATTCCACAGATACGCAGTATTTT.

The chain has TRBV28 and TRBJ2-7; D not certain. CDR3 length equals 14 residues. V was trimmed by 5 bases and J by 9 bases, leaving 20 bases between them. Germline assignment: CDR1 MDHEN and CDR2 SYDVKM. CDR3 DNA: TGTGCCAGCAGTCTTCCGGGTTCCGATCCTCGGCAGTACTTC. Translating it yields CASSLPGSDPRQYF.

The chain recombines TRBV27 with TRBJ1-2; D remains ambiguous. V lost 3 bases and J lost 0, with 8 bases in between. The CDR3 has 14 residues. Germline CDR1 is MNHEY and CDR2 is SMNVEV (reference sequence). The CDR3 coding sequence is TGTGCCAGCAGTTTTGCGGCGGCTAACTATGGCTACACCTTC. Translation: CASSFAAANYGYTF.

This sequence joins TRBV6-1 and TRBJ2-7; 7 bases map to TRBD2. Germline lookup yields CDR1 MNHNS and CDR2 SASEGT. The V gene end was trimmed by 5 bases and the J gene end by 5 bases; junction bases not matched to a gene: 9. CDR3 size: 14 residues. The CDR3 DNA follows: TGTGCCAGCAGTTCCCGCGGGGGTTTTGACGAGCAGTACTTC. This gives the protein CASSSRGGFDEQYF.

The chain has TRBV19 and TRBJ2-7, with 10 bases aligning to TRBD1. The germline V gene encodes CDR1 LNHDA and CDR2 SQIVND (reference sequence). Trimming cost V 9 bases and J 1 base; bases outside gene matches: 9. The CDR3 extends over 15 amino acids. The CDR3 DNA reads TGTGCCAGCACCACCGGGACAGGGGTTTCCTACGAGCAGTACTTC. Its translation: CASTTGTGVSYEQYF.

The chain links TRBV4-1 to TRBJ2-5, with no clear D. CDR3 length: 14 residues. Germline V gene lookup returns CDR1 MGHRA and CDR2 YSYEKL. With 1 base removed from V and 1 base from J, the gap between germline ends came to 7 bases. In nucleotides, the CDR3 is TGCGCCAGCAGCCAAGCCTATCGCCAAGAGACCCAGTACTTC. Translating it yields CASSQAYRQETQYF.

The chain joins TRBV29-1 to TRBJ1-5; 7 bases match TRBD1. Germline-derived CDR1 and CDR2 are SQVTM and ANQGSEA. The CDR3 extends over 16 amino acids. The J segment lost 1 base and the V segment lost 5 bases, leaving 11 bases of the junction unmatched. As DNA, the CDR3 is TGCAGCGTTTCGCATTACCGGACAGGAAGCAATCAGCCCCAGCATTTT. Translating gives CSVSHYRTGSNQPQHF.

The chain joins TRBV7-6 to TRBJ2-5; 9 bases fit TRBD1. The CDR3 is 17 amino acids. Looked up from germline, CDR1 is SGHVS and CDR2 is FNYEAQ. Losses at the gene ends were 3 bases for V and 2 bases for J; bases not matched to a gene: 10. The CDR3 sequence is CASSFGVRGTGQETQYF. CDR3 nucleotides: TGTGCCAGCAGCTTCGGAGTGCGCGGGACAGGGCAAGAGACCCAGTACTTC.

The CDR3 bases are TGTGCCACCAGCAGAGGGTTGGGACAGGGTGTCCTGAACACTGAAGCTTTCTTT. It encodes CATSRGLGQGVLNTEAFF. This chain joins TRBV15 and TRBJ1-1; TRBD1 matches 9 bases. The CDR3 length is 18 residues. Trimming took 1 base from V and 0 from J; bases not matched to a gene: 9. Per the germline V gene, CDR1 is LNHNV and CDR2 is YYDKDF (reference sequence). Supplemented by reference TRBV15 and TRBJ1-1, the full variable domain reads DAMVIQNPRYQVTQFGKPVTLSCSQTLNHNVMYWYQQKSSQAPKLLFHYYDKDFNNEADTPDNFQSRRPNTSFCFLDIRSPGLGDTAMYLCATSRGLGQGVLNTEAFFGQGTRLTVV.

As for this clone: Other DNA sequences in this sample translate to the same CDR3. The chain employs TRBV2 and TRBJ2-5, with D unresolved. CDR3 length: 11 residues. The germline CDR1 and CDR2 sequences are SNHLY and FYNNEI. Trimming took off 3 bases at V and 3 bases at J, with 2 bases between the two ends. This chain's CDR3 is CASSDEETQYF. DNA for the CDR3: TGTGCCAGCAGTGACGAAGAGACCCAGTACTTC. The full variable domain, in which reference TRBV2 and TRBJ2-5 provide the parts outside the CDR3, is EPEVTQTPSHQVTQMGQEVILRCVPISNHLYFYWYRQILGQKVEFLVSFYNNEISEKSEIFDDQFSVERPDGSNFTLKIRSTKLEDSAMYFCASSDEETQYFGPGTRLLVL.

The V call is TRBV7-9, the J call TRBJ1-1, with 8 bases matching TRBD1. The germline gives CDR1 SEHNR, CDR2 FQNEAQ (reference sequence). Trimming took 4 bases from V and 0 from J; bases not matched to a gene: 7. This CDR3 comprises 16 residues. CDR3 DNA: TGTGCCAGCAGCTCAGGACAGGGACTTATGAACACTGAAGCTTTCTTT. This encodes CASSSGQGLMNTEAFF.

In its sample, this clone was seen a few times. The chain has TRBV27 and TRBJ1-1; D might be TRBD1 (6 bases). Trimming left V 6 bases short and J 1 base short, with 12 bases between. CDR3 size: 14 residues. The germline CDR1 and CDR2 sequences are MNHEY and SMNVEV (reference sequence). The CDR3 sequence: CASSSYRENTEAFF. The CDR3 DNA reads as TGTGCCAGCAGCTCCTACAGGGAGAACACTGAAGCTTTCTTT.

The J gene is TRBJ2-1, the V gene TRBV5-1, with D maybe TRBD2 (5 bases). The CDR3 has 14 amino acids. Deletions cut 0 bases from V and 8 bases from J, with 12 bases between. Germline CDR1 and CDR2: SGHRS and YFSETQ. CDR3 bases: TGCGCCAGCAGCTTGGTATCGGGGTCGGATGAGCAGTTCTTC. Its translation is CASSLVSGSDEQFF.

The chain links TRBV9 to TRBJ1-4; possibly TRBD1 for D (5 bases). Germline V gene lookup returns CDR1 SGDLS and CDR2 YYNGEE. The CDR3 has 15 residues. Trimming took off 3 bases at V and 7 bases at J, with 16 bases between the two ends. CDR3 sequence (DNA): TGTGCCAGCAGCGAAGGGGCGGAACCCTCTGAAAAACTGTTTTTT. This gives the protein CASSEGAEPSEKLFF.

This clone has a handful of counts. The CDR3 DNA reads as TGTGCCAGCCATACGGGGGACGGCCTGGTCCGGGAAGCTTTCTTT. Amino acid sequence: CASHTGDGLVREAFF. The V and J genes are TRBV6-5 and TRBJ1-1; maybe TRBD1 (5 bases). The CDR3 covers 15 residues. Germline values: CDR1 MNHEY, CDR2 SVGAGI. Deletions cut 8 bases from V and 8 bases from J, with 24 bases between.

CDR3 coding DNA: TGTGCCAGCAGGCCTCAGGGAAGGTTCTACTCTGGAAACACCATATATTTT. It encodes CASRPQGRFYSGNTIYF. The J gene is TRBJ1-3, the V gene TRBV6-4; tentative D call: TRBD1 (5 bases). Germline values: CDR1 MRHNA, CDR2 SNTAGT. The V end lost 6 bases, the J end lost 0 bases, and 18 bases lay between the germline ends. The CDR3 is 17 residues long.

As to this clone: The sample has other DNA sequences that encode this CDR3 too. The V call is TRBV7-9, the J call TRBJ2-1; 8 bases line up with TRBD1. J lost 7 bases, V lost 2 bases, and 7 bases had no gene match. The germline V gene encodes CDR1 SEHNR and CDR2 FQNEAQ (reference sequence). CDR3 length: 15 residues. CDR3 nucleotide sequence: TGTGCCAGCAGCTTACAGGGGGCAGGTTTGAATGAGCAGTTCTTC. Translation gives CASSLQGAGLNEQFF. Filled out from reference TRBV7-9 and TRBJ2-1, the complete variable domain reads DTGVSQNPRHKITKRGQNVTFRCDPISEHNRLYWYRQTLGQGPEFLTYFQNEAQLEKSRLLSDRFSAERPKGSFSTLEIQRTEQGDSAMYLCASSLQGAGLNEQFFGPGTRLTVL.

The chain couples TRBV27 to TRBJ2-2, with 8 bases identical to TRBD1. V lost 5 bases and J lost 6; bases outside the gene matches: 11. The V gene's germline CDR1 is MNHEY and CDR2 SMNVEV (reference sequence). The CDR3 length is 16 residues. CDR3 in DNA: TGTGCCAGCAGTCGGTATTACAGGGGGTTGGCCGGGGAGCTGTTTTTT. Protein: CASSRYYRGLAGELFF.

Notes on this clone: The sample holds other DNA sequences that translate to the same CDR3. The chain employs TRBV6-5 and TRBJ1-2; 9 bases line up with TRBD1. The CDR3 runs 15 residues. CDR1 and CDR2 from the germline V gene are MNHEY and SVGAGI. V lost 2 bases and J lost 2; bases outside the gene matches: 3. Here the CDR3 reads CASSYLGQGNYGYTF. The DNA of the CDR3 is TGTGCCAGCAGTTACCTCGGACAGGGGAACTATGGCTACACCTTC.

J is TRBJ2-7 and V is TRBV19; TRBD1 agrees at 8 bases. The CDR3 extends over 13 amino acids. Germline V CDR1 and CDR2: LNHDA, SQIVND (reference sequence). The V segment lost 10 bases and the J segment 4 bases; nucleotides outside the gene matches: 9. The CDR3 protein is CATGQGKGYEQYF. As DNA, the CDR3 is TGTGCCACCGGACAGGGCAAAGGGTACGAGCAGTACTTC.

The genes are TRBV19 and TRBJ1-1, with 10 bases lining up with TRBD1. Trimming cost V 6 bases and J 4 bases; bases outside gene matches: 2. There are 13 residues in the CDR3. CDR1 is LNHDA and CDR2 is SQIVND in the germline V gene (reference sequence). This CDR3 reads CASRGQGITEAFF. The CDR3 DNA is TGTGCCAGTAGGGGACAGGGGATCACTGAAGCTTTCTTT.

The rearrangement links TRBV6-5 to TRBJ2-1; the D gene is possibly TRBD1 (5 bases). The germline V gene has CDR1 MNHEY and CDR2 SVGAGI. This CDR3 region has 15 residues. The germline V and J ends were trimmed by 0 bases and 4 bases, with 10 bases remaining between them. The CDR3 DNA follows: TGTGCCAGCAGTTACTCGAGCAGGGCTTACAATGAGCAGTTCTTC. Its protein product is CASSYSSRAYNEQFF.